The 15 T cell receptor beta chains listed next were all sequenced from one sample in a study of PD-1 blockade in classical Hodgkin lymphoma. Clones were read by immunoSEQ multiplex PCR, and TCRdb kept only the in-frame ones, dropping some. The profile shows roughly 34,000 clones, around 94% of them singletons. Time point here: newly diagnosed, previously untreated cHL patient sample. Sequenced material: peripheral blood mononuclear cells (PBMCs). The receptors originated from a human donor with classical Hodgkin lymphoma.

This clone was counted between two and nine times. CDR3 protein: CASRHKNTEAFF. The CDR3 coding sequence is TGTGCCAGCAGACACAAGAACACTGAAGCTTTCTTT. The chain joins TRBV6-5 to TRBJ1-1; unclear D gene. V was shortened by 6 bases and J by 1 base, with 6 bases between the two germline ends. Germline CDR1 MNHEY, CDR2 SVGAGI. The CDR3 totals 12 residues.

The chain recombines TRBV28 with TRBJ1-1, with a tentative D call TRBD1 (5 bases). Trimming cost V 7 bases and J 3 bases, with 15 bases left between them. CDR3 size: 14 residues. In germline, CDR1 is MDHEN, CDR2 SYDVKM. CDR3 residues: CASTPPGGYTEAFF. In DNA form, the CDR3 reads TGTGCCAGCACCCCACCCGGGGGTTACACTGAAGCTTTCTTT.

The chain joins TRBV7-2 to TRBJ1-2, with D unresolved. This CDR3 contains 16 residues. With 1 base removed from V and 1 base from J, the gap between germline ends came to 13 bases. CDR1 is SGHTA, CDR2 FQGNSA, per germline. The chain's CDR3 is CASSLVVGAHNYGYTF. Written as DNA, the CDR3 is TGTGCCAGCAGCTTAGTGGTGGGCGCGCATAACTATGGCTACACCTTC.

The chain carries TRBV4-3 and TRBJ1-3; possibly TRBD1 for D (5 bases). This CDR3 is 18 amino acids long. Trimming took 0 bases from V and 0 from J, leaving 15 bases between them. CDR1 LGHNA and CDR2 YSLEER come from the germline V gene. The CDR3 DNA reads TGCGCCAGCAGCCAAGATTGGGACGGAATCTACTCTGGAAACACCATATATTTT. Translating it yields CASSQDWDGIYSGNTIYF.

The DNA for the CDR3 is TGTGCCAGCAGCTTGGCAGGAACCTACGAGCAGTACTTC. This sequence encodes CASSLAGTYEQYF. The chain uses TRBV5-6 and TRBJ2-7; D remains ambiguous. Germline CDR1 is SGHDT and CDR2 is YYEEEE. This CDR3 comprises 13 residues. Trimming cost V 0 bases and J 2 bases, with 6 bases left between them.

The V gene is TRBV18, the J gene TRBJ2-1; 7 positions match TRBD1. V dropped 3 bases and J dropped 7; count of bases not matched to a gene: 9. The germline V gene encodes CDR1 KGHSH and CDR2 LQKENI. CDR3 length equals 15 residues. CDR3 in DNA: TGTGCCAGCTCACCGACAGGGCAGACGGGGAATGAGCAGTTCTTC. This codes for CASSPTGQTGNEQFF.

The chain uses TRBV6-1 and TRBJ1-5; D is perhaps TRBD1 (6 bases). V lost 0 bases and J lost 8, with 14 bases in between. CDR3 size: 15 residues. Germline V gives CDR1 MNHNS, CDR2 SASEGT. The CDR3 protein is CASSEARGNDEPQHF. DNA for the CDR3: TGTGCCAGCAGTGAAGCGAGGGGGAATGACGAGCCCCAGCATTTT.

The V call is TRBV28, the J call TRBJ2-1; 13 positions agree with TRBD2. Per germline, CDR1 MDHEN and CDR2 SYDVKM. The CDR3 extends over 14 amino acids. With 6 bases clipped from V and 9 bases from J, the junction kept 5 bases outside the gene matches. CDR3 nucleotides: TGTGCCAGCAGATCAACTAGCGGGAGGGGTGAGCAGTTCTTC. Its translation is CASRSTSGRGEQFF.

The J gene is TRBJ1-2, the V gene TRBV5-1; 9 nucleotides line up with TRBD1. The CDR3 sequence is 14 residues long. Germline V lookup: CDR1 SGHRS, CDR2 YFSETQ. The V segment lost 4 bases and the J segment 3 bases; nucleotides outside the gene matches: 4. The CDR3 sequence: CASSGGQGHYGYTF. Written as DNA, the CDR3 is TGCGCCAGCAGCGGAGGACAGGGGCACTATGGCTACACCTTC.

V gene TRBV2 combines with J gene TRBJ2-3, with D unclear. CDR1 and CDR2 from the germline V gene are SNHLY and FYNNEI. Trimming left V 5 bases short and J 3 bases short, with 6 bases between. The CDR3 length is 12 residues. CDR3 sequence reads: CASSRETDTQYF. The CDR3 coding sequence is TGTGCCAGCAGTCGAGAGACAGATACGCAGTATTTT.

The CDR3 DNA is TGTGCCAGCACCCCTGAACCGGGAGATACGCAGTATTTT. Translated, it gives CASTPEPGDTQYF. The chain couples TRBV6-6 to TRBJ2-3; D is uncertain. The CDR3 covers 13 residues. Germline lookup yields CDR1 MNHNY and CDR2 SVGAGI (reference sequence). V lost 7 bases and J lost 5, with 13 bases in between.

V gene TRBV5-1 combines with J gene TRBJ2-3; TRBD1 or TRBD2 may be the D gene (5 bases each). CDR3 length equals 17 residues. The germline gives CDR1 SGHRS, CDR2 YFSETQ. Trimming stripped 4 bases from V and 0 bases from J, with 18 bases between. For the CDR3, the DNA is TGCGCCAGCAGCCGTTCTGGGCGAGGGGTAAGCACAGATACGCAGTATTTT. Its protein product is CASSRSGRGVSTDTQYF.

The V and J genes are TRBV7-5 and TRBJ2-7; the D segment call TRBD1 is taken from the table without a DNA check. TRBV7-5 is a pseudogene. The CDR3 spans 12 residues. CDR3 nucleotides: TGTGCCAAAGCCTGGACAGGGGGCGAGCAGTACTTC. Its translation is CAKAWTGGEQYF.

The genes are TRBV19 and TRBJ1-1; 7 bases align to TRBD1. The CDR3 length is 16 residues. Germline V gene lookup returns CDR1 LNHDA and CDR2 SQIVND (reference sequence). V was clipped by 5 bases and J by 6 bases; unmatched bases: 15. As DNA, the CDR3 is TGTGCCAGTAGTTCGAGGGGGCTTTCTGTAATCTCTGAAGCTTTCTTT. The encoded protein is CASSSRGLSVISEAFF.

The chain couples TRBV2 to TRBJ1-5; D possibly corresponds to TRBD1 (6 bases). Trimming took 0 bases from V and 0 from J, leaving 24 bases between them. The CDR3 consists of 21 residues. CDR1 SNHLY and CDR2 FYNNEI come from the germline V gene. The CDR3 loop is CASSEALRGGQLTYSNQPQHF. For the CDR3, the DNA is TGTGCCAGCAGTGAAGCGCTTCGAGGGGGGCAGCTTACCTATAGCAATCAGCCCCAGCATTTT.